The entry below describes one T cell receptor (beta chain). These data come from a study of shared clonotypes between healthy human individuals. The data were produced by immunoSEQ multiplex PCR, yet TCRdb's version contains in-frame clones alone and is incomplete. The sample contains some 2.1 million clones, 90% to 95% of which appear only once. This CDR3 contains 15 residues. Germline V gene sequence: CDR1 MNHNS, CDR2 SASEGT. Trimming pared 8 bases from V and 4 bases from J, leaving 20 bases between. Terminally differentiated effector memory CD45RA+ cells were excluded by CCR7 positive selection of CD45RO-negative cells.

The chain couples TRBV6-1 to TRBJ1-2; no definite D call. This receptor was obtained from a man between 18 and 29 years old in good health. Some clones in this sample may be carry-over from other donors' samples. Source material: naive CD8+ T cells from PBMCs. The CDR3 loop reads CASLGVVTQGYGYTF. The CDR3 bases are TGTGCCAGCCTTGGAGTCGTGACCCAAGGCTATGGCTACACCTTC.